The 8 T cell receptor beta chains reported below all come from one sample, sequenced in a study of CD8 T cells in ankylosing spondylitis (dated by TCRdb to 2016 to 2017). Library preparation employed 5' RACE. The sequencing machine was an Illumina HiSeq 2500. The raw public data were reprocessed by TCRdb itself: fastp quality trimming at Q25, MiXCR clonotype calling, in-frame beta chains only. Each record represents a unique CDR3 protein, reported with the most common genes and DNA among its rows. The sample table contains under 400,000 distinct CDR3 sequences; only one count was recorded for more than 9% of them. Around 8.4% of the sample is in the top ten clones. The material sequenced was blood, either unsorted or a sorted T cell fraction (not recorded which). The receptor source for this set is a female donor with ankylosing spondylitis or in good health (not recorded which).

This clonotype was picked up many times. The chain carries TRBV5-1 and TRBJ1-4, with 8 positions matching TRBD1. J was trimmed by 7 bases and V by 6 bases; bases with no gene match: 8. The CDR3 loop spans 14 amino acids. In germline, CDR1 is SGHRS, CDR2 YFSETQ. The CDR3 sequence: CASTKDRESEKLFF. In nucleotides, the CDR3 is TGCGCCAGCACCAAGGACAGGGAAAGTGAAAAACTGTTTTTT.

The table lists this clonotype with many counts. The rearrangement links TRBV20-1 to TRBJ1-2; the D is unclear. The V gene lost 0 bases and the J gene lost 4 bases, with 15 bases spanning the gap. Germline CDR1 DFQATT, CDR2 SNEGSKA (reference sequence). The CDR3 extends over 15 amino acids. In nucleotides, the CDR3 is TGCAGTGCTAGAGACACCGGGAACAAAGTCTATGGCTACACCTTC. Protein product: CSARDTGNKVYGYTF.

This clonotype was observed at least ten times. The genes are TRBV12-3 or TRBV12-4 and TRBJ1-1, with D maybe TRBD1 (5 bases). Between the trimmed V and J ends, which lost 6 bases and 0 bases, there was a span of 11 bases. This CDR3 comprises 14 residues. CDR3 amino acids: CASRLDSVNTEAFF. In DNA, the CDR3 is TGTGCCAGCAGGCTCGACAGCGTGAACACTGAAGCTTTCTTT.

This clonotype has only a few counts. The genes are TRBV7-9 and TRBJ2-2; 7 bases match TRBD2. The trim removed 2 bases at V and 0 bases at J, leaving 6 bases unmatched. CDR3 length: 17 residues. Germline V gene data show CDR1 as SEHNR and CDR2 as FQNEAQ (reference sequence). In DNA, the CDR3 is TGTGCCAGCAGCTTACAACCCCTAGCGGCGAACACCGGGGAGCTGTTTTTT. It codes for CASSLQPLAANTGELFF.

V usage is TRBV12-3 or TRBV12-4 and J usage is TRBJ1-2; D is perhaps TRBD1 (6 bases). The CDR3 length is 13 residues. Between the trimmed V and J ends, which lost 7 bases and 2 bases, there was a span of 11 bases. The CDR3 sequence is CASTWTENYGYTF. The CDR3 DNA sequence: TGTGCCAGCACCTGGACAGAGAACTATGGCTACACCTTC.

This clonotype was counted at least ten times. This chain joins TRBV5-1 and TRBJ1-1, with 7 bases that match TRBD1. The J segment lost 0 bases and the V segment lost 3 bases, leaving 11 bases of the junction unmatched. The CDR3 totals 17 residues. Germline CDR1 SGHRS, CDR2 YFSETQ. The DNA of the CDR3 is TGCGCCAGCAGCTGGAGCCAGGGGGGGAAAATGAACACTGAAGCTTTCTTT. Amino acid sequence: CASSWSQGGKMNTEAFF.

This clonotype was counted once. This clone may be a read error of a much larger clone one base away. The rearrangement links TRBV10-2 to TRBJ1-1; no clear D. The CDR3 length is 12 residues. Per germline, CDR1 WSHSY and CDR2 SAAADI. This CDR3 is CASALQNTETFF. CDR3 bases: TGCGCCAGCGCCCTACAGAACACTGAAACTTTCTTT.

V usage is TRBV5-1 and J usage is TRBJ2-3, with D maybe TRBD2 (5 bases). CDR1 is SGHRS and CDR2 is YFSETQ in the germline V gene. The V gene lost 0 bases and the J gene lost 2 bases, with 10 bases spanning the gap. The CDR3 sequence is 15 residues long. The CDR3 loop is CASSLAGKITDTQYF. CDR3 sequence (DNA): TGCGCCAGCAGCTTGGCGGGGAAGATCACAGATACGCAGTATTTT.